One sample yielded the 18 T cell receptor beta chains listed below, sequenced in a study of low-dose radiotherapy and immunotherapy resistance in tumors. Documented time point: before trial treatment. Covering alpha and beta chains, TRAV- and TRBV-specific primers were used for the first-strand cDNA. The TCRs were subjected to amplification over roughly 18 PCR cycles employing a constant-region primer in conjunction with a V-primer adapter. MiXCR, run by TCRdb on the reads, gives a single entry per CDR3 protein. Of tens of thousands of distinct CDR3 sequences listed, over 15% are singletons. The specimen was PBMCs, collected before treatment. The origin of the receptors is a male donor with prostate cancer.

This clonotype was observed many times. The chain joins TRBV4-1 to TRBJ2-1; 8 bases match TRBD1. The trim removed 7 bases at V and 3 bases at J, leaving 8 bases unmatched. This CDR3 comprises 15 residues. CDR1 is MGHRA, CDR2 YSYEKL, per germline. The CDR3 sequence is CASMHRTGSYNEQFF. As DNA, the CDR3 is TGCGCCAGCATGCATAGGACAGGGAGCTACAATGAGCAGTTCTTC.

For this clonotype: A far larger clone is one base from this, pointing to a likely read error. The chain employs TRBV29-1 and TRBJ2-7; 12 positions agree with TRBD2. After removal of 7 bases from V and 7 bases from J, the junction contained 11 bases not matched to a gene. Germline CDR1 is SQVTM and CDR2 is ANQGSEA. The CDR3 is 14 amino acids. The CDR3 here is CSASRTSGTNEQYF. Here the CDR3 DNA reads TGCAGCGCAAGTAGGACTAGCGGGACTAATGAGCAGTACTTC.

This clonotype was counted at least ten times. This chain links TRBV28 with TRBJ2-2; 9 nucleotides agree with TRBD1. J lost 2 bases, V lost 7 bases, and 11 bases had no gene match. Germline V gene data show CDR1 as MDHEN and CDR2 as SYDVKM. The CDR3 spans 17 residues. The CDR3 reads CASIPHRGLVNTGELFF. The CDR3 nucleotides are TGTGCCAGCATCCCCCACAGGGGGCTAGTAAACACCGGGGAGCTGTTTTTT.

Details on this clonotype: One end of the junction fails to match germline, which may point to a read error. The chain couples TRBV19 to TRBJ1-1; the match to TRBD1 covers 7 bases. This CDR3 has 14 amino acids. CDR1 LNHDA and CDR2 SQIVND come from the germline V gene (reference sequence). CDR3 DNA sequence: TGTGCCAGTAACCCAGGGGGGATGAACACTGCAGCTTTCTTT. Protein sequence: CASNPGGMNTAAFF.

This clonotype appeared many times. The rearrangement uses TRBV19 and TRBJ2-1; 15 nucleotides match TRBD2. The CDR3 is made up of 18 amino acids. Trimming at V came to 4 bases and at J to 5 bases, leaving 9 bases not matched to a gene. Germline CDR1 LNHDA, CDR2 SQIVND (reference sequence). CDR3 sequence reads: CASSRRTSGGGVNNEQFF. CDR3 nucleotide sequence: TGTGCCAGTAGTAGAAGGACTAGCGGGGGGGGGGTAAACAATGAGCAGTTCTTC.

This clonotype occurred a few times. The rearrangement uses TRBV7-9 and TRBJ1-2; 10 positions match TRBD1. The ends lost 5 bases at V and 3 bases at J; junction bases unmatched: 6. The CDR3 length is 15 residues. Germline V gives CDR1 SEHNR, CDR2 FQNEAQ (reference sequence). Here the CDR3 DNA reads TGTGCCAGCAGCACGCCGACAGGGGGCGACTATGGCTACACCTTC. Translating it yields CASSTPTGGDYGYTF.

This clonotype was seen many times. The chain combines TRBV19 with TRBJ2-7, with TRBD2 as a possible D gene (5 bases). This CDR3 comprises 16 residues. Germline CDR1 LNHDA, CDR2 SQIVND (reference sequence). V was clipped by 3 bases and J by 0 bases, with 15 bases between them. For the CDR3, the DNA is TGTGCCAGTAGTATTAGCGCAGGAGTGCGCTCCTACGAGCAGTACTTC. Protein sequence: CASSISAGVRSYEQYF.

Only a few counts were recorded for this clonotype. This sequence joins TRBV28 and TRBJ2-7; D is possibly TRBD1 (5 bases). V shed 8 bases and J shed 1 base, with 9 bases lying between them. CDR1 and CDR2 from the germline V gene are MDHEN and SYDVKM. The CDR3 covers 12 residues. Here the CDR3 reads CASGRQSYEQYF. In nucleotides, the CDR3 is TGTGCCAGCGGAAGACAGTCCTACGAGCAGTACTTC.

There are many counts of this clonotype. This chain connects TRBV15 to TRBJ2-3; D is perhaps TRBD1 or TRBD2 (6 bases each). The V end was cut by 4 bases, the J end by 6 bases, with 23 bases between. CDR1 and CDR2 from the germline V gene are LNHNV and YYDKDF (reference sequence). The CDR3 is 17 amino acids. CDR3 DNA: TGTGCCACCAGCATCTACGGGGGCCTCTTGATTGAGGATACGCAGTATTTT. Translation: CATSIYGGLLIEDTQYF.

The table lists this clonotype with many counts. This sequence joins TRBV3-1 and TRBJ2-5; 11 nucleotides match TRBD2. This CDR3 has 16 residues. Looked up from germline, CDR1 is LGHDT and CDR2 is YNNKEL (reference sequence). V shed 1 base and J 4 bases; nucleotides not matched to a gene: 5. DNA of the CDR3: TGTGCCAGCAGCCAAGTCACCGGACTAGCGGGAGAGACCCAGTACTTC. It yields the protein CASSQVTGLAGETQYF.

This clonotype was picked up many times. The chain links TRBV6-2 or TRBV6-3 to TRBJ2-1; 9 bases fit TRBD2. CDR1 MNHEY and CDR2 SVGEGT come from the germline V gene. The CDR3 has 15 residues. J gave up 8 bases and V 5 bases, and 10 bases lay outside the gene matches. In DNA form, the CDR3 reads TGTGCCAGCAGTGGTCCCGCGGGAGGGCAGGATGAGCAGTTCTTC. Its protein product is CASSGPAGGQDEQFF.

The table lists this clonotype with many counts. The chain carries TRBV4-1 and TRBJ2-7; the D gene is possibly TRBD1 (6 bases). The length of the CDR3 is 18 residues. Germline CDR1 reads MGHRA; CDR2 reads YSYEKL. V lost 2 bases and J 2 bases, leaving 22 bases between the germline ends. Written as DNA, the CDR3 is TGCGCCAGCAGCCAATCCATCCTCGACAGGTCGTTCACCTACGAGCAGTACTTC. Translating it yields CASSQSILDRSFTYEQYF.

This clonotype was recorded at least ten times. The CDR3 nucleotides are TGCAGTGCTAGAGGACAAGAGACCCAGTACTTC. Its protein is CSARGQETQYF. V and J are TRBV20-1 and TRBJ2-5; the D is unclear. The CDR3 is 11 residues long. Trimming stripped 1 base from V and 2 bases from J, with 2 bases between. The V gene's germline CDR1 is DFQATT and CDR2 SNEGSKA (reference sequence).

CDR3 protein: CASSREGNTEAFF. DNA for the CDR3: TGTGCCAGCAGTAGGGAGGGGAACACTGAAGCTTTCTTT. The chain has TRBV2 and TRBJ1-1; the D is unclear. This CDR3 spans 13 amino acids. Trimming shortened V by 5 bases and J by 1 base, and 8 bases separated the two germline ends. Germline CDR1 is SNHLY and CDR2 is FYNNEI.

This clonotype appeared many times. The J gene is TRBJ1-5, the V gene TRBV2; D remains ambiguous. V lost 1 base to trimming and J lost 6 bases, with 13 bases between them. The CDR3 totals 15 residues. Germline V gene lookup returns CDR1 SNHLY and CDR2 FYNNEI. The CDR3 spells CASSEVAAASQPQHF. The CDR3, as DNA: TGTGCCAGCAGTGAAGTGGCGGCAGCTTCTCAGCCCCAGCATTTT.

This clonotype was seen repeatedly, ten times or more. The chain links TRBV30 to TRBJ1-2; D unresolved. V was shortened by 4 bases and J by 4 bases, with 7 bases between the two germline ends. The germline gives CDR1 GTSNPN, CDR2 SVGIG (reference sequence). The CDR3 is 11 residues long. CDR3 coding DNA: TGTGCCTGGACGTCCATCTATGGCTACACCTTC. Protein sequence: CAWTSIYGYTF.

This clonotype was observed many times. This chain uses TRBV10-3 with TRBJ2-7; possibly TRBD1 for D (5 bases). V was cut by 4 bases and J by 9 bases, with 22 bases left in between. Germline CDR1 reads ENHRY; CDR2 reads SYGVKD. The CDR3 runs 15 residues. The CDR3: CAISAGAGPLDGQYF. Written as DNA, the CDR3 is TGTGCCATCAGTGCTGGGGCCGGGCCCCTCGACGGGCAGTACTTC.

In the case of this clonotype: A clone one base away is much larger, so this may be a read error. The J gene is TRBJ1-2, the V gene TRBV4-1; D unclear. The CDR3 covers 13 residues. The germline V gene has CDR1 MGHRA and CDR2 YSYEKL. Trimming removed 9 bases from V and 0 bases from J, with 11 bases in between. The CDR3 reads CARIASSNYGYTF. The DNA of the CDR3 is TGCGCCAGGATCGCCAGTTCTAACTATGGCTACACCTTC.